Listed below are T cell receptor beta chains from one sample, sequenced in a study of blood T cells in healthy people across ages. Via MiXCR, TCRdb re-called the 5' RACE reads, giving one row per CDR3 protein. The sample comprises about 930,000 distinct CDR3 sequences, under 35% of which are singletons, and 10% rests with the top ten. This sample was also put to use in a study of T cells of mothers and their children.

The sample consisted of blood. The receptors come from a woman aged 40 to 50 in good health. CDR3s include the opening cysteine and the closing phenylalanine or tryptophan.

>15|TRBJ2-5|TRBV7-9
CASSTGTSGVETQYF
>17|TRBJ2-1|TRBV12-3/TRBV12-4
CASSLRLAGGNDNEQFF
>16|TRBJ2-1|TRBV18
CASSPPGQIRGNEQFF
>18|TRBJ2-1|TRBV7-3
CASSFQRGVHSSYNEQFF
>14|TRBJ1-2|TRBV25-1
CASSGQGMGYGYTF
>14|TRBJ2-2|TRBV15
CATSRVQDTGELFF
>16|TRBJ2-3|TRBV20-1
CSARPGTSGMGDTQYF
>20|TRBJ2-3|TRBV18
CAGSPPGLAGDQNPTDTQYF
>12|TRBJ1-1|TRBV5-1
CASSFGDSEAFF
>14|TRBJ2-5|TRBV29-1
CSVLAGANYNEQYF
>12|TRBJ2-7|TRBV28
CASYGRESEQYF
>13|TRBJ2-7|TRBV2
CASSPQRLNEQYF
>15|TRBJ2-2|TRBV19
CASSPSGGHTGELFF
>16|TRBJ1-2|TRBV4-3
CASSQKGAQGGWGYTF